This entry is about one TCR beta chain. Participants spanned ages about 18 to 90 years and resided in about two dozen US areas. Cohorts were based on clinical histories the participants reported. Germline CDR1 reads MNHEY; CDR2 reads SVGAGI. CDR3 length equals 14 residues. V lost 5 bases and J lost 3, with 10 bases in between. Authors' data handling: Amplification with reference gene primers provided the estimates of nucleated cell counts. Only in-frame clones appear in the TCRdb table, and some are missing; sequencing was by immunoSEQ multiplex PCR. V and J calls and clone size are those listed in that table; D and trimming were worked out from the DNA. This sample has more than 300,000 clones, with around four fifths found just once. These data belong to a study of blood T cell repertoires in COVID-19.

The V and J genes are TRBV6-5 and TRBJ1-4; D call uncertain. The sequencing input was PBMCs or T cells enriched from blood (not recorded which). This sequence originates from a woman in her forties or fifties who had recovered from COVID-19. The CDR3 loop is CASSPAASNEKLFF. The CDR3 DNA reads as TGTGCCAGCAGTCCGGCGGCCTCTAATGAAAAACTGTTTTTT.